The present entry profiles one T cell receptor (beta chain) with its context. The protocol was immunoSEQ multiplex PCR, while the TCRdb copy is restricted to in-frame clones and leaves out a portion. The table includes 140,000 to 150,000 clones, around 80% detected once. Donors of Cohort 3 who recovered were those that had two negative PCRs, clearance, or symptom resolution. The data were taken from a study of blood T cell repertoires in COVID-19. V lost 9 bases to trimming and J lost 2 bases, with 17 bases between them. The CDR3 totals 14 residues. CDR1 is MNHEY and CDR2 is SVGAGI in the germline V gene.

Sequenced sample: PBMCs or T cells enriched from blood (not recorded which). The J gene is TRBJ2-7, the V gene TRBV6-5; no definite D call. The origin of this receptor is a woman aged 50 to 60 who had recovered from COVID-19. The CDR3 nucleotides are TGTGCCAGTGAGCCGGGTACCGTAACCTACGAGCAGTACTTC. It specifies CASEPGTVTYEQYF.